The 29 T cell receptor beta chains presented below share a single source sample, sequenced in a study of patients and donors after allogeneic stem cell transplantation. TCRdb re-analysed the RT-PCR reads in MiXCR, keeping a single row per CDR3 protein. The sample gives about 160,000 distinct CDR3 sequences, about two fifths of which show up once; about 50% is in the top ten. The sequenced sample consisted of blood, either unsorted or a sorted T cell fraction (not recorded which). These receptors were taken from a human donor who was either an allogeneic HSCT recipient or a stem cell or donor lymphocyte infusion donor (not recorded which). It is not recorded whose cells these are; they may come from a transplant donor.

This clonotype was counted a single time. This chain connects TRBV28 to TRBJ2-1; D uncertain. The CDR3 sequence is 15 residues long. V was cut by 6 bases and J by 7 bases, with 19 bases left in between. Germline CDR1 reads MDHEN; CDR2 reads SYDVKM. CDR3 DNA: TGTGCCAGCAGCCTCCCCCTCAGCTTGGGAAATGAGCAGTTCTTC. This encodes CASSLPLSLGNEQFF.

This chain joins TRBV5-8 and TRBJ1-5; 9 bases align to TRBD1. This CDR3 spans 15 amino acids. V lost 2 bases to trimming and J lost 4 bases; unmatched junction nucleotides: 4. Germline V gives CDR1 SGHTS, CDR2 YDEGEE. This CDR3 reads CASSLTGGYNQPQHF. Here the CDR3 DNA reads TGTGCCAGCAGCTTAACAGGGGGCTATAATCAGCCCCAGCATTTT.

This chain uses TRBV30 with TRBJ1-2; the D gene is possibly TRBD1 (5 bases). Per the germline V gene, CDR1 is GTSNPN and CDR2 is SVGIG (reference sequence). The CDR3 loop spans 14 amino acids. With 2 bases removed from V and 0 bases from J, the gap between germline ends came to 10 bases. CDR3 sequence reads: CAWSLQVANYGYTF. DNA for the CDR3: TGTGCCTGGAGTTTACAGGTAGCTAACTATGGCTACACCTTC.

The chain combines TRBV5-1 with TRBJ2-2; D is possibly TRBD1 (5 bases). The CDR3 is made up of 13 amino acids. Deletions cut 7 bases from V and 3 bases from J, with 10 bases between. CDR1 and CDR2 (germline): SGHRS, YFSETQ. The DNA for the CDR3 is TGCGCCAGCTCAGGACATTACACCGGGGAGCTGTTTTTT. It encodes CASSGHYTGELFF.

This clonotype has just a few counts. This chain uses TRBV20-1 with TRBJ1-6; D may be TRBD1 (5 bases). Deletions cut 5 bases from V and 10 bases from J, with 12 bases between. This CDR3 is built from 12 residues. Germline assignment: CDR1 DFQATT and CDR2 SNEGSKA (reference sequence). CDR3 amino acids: CSAGGGGSPLHF. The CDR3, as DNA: TGCAGTGCTGGGGGTGGGGGGTCACCCCTCCACTTT.

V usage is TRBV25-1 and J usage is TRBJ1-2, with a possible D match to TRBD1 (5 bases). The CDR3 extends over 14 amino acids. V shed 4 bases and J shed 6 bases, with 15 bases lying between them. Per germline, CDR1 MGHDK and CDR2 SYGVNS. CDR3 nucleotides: TGTGCCAGCAGTGCTCCTCGGAGGGGTAATGGCTACACCTTC. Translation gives CASSAPRRGNGYTF.

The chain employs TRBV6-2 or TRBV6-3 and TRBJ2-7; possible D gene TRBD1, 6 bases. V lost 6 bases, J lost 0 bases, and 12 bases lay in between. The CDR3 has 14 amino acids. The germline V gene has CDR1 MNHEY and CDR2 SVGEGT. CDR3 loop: CASRWTESSYEQYF. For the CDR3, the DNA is TGTGCCAGCAGATGGACAGAATCCTCCTACGAGCAGTACTTC.

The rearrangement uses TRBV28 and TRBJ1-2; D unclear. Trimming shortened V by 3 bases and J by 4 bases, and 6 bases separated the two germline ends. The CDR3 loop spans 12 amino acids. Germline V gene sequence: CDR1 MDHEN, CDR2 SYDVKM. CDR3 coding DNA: TGTGCCAGCAGTTTGAACAGCTATGGCTACACCTTC. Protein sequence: CASSLNSYGYTF.

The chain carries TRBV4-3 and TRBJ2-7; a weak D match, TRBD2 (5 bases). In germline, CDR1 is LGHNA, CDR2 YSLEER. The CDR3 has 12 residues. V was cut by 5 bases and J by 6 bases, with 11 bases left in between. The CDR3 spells CASSYPGSEQYF. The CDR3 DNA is TGCGCCAGCAGCTACCCGGGGAGCGAGCAGTACTTC.

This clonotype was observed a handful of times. The CDR3 spells CASSEYTSDGYTF. DNA of the CDR3: TGTGCCAGCAGTGAATATACGTCGGATGGCTACACCTTC. The genes are TRBV25-1 and TRBJ1-2, with D hard to call. Germline V CDR1 and CDR2: MGHDK, SYGVNS. Trimming removed 0 bases at V and 6 bases at J, with 8 bases between. CDR3 length: 13 amino acids.

The CDR3, as DNA: TGTGCCAGCAGCGCCTTCGGACAGGGGCGGTATGGCTACACCTTC. Translation: CASSAFGQGRYGYTF. The J gene is TRBJ1-2, the V gene TRBV9; 9 bases fit TRBD1. Germline V gene data show CDR1 as SGDLS and CDR2 as YYNGEE. The CDR3 is 15 residues long. V dropped 3 bases and J dropped 5; count of bases not matched to a gene: 8.

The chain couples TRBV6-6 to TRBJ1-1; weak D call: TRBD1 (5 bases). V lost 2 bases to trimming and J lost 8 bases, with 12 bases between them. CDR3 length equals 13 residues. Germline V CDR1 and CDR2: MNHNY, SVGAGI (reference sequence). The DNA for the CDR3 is TGTGCCAGCAGTTACGGCTCGGCAGGGGAAGCTTTCTTT. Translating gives CASSYGSAGEAFF.

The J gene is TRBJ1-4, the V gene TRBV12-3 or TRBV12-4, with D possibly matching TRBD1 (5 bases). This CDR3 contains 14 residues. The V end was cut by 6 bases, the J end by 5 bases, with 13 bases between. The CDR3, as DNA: TGTGCCAGCAGCCCCCGTGCAGGGAATGAAAAACTGTTTTTT. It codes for CASSPRAGNEKLFF.

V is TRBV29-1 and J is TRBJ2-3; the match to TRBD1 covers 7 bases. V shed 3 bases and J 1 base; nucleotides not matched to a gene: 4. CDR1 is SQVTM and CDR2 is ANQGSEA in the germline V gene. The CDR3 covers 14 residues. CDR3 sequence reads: CSVDEGARTDTQYF. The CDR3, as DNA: TGCAGCGTTGATGAGGGGGCACGCACAGATACGCAGTATTTT.

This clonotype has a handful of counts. DNA for the CDR3: TGTGCCAGCAGGGGTGAAAAACTGTTTTTT. This sequence encodes CASRGEKLFF. This chain joins TRBV12-3 or TRBV12-4 and TRBJ1-4; D is unresolved. The CDR3 contains 10 residues. V was clipped by 6 bases and J by 7 bases, with 3 bases between them.

For the CDR3, the DNA is TGTGCCAGCAGTTCTCATGGACAGGGAACACGGGGCACTGAAGCTTTCTTT. Its translation: CASSSHGQGTRGTEAFF. The chain is built from TRBV27 and TRBJ1-1; 8 bases align to TRBD1. The trim removed 4 bases at V and 4 bases at J, leaving 14 bases unmatched. Per germline, CDR1 MNHEY and CDR2 SMNVEV (reference sequence). This CDR3 has 17 amino acids.

CDR3 sequence reads: CASRTSGAGAETQYF. The CDR3 DNA sequence: TGTGCCAGCAGAACCTCAGGGGCAGGAGCAGAGACCCAGTACTTC. The chain couples TRBV6-5 to TRBJ2-5; D possibly corresponds to TRBD1 (6 bases). V shed 6 bases and J shed 4 bases, with 18 bases lying between them. Germline CDR1 is MNHEY and CDR2 is SVGAGI. There are 15 residues in the CDR3.

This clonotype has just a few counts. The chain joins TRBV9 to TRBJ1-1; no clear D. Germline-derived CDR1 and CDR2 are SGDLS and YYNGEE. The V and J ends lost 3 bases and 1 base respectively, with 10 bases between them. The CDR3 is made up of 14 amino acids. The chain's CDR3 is CASSGSTPNTEAFF. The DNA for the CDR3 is TGTGCCAGCAGCGGCTCGACACCGAACACTGAAGCTTTCTTT.

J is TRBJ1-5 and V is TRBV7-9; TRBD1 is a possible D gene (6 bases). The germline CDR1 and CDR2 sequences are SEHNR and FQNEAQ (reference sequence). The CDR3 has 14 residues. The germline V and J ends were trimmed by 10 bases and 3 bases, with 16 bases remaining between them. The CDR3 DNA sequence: TGTGCCACCTCTGGCCCGGGGGCCAATCAGCCCCAGCATTTT. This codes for CATSGPGANQPQHF. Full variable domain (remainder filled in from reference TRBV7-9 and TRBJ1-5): DTGVSQNPRHKITKRGQNVTFRCDPISEHNRLYWYRQTLGQGPEFLTYFQNEAQLEKSRLLSDRFSAERPKGSFSTLEIQRTEQGDSAMYLCATSGPGANQPQHFGDGTRLSIL.

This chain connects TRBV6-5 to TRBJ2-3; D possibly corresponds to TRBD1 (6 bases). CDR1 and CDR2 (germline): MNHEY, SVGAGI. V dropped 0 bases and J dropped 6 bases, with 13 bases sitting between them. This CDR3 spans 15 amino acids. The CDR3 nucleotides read TGTGCCAGCAGTTACTCCCAGGGGCCGGAGGATACGCAGTATTTT. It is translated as CASSYSQGPEDTQYF.

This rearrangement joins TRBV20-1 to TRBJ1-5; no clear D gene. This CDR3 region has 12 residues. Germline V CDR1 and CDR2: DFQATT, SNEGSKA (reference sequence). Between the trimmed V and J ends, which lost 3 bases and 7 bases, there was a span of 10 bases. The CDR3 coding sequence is TGCAGTGCTAGCGGCGGCCCCCAGCCCCAGCATTTT. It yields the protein CSASGGPQPQHF.

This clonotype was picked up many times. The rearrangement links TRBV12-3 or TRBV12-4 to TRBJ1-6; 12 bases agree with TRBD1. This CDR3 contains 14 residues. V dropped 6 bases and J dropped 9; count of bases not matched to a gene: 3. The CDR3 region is CASSRDRGLSPLHF. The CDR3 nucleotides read TGTGCCAGCAGCCGGGACAGGGGGCTTTCACCCCTCCACTTT.

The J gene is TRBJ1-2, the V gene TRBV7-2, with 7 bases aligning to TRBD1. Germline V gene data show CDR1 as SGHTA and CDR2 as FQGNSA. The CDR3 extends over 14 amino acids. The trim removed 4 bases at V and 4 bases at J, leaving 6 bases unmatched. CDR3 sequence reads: CASSSRDRSYGYTF. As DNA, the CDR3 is TGTGCCAGCAGCTCCCGGGACAGATCCTATGGCTACACCTTC. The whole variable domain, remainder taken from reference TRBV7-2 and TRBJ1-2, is GAGVSQSPSNKVTEKGKDVELRCDPISGHTALYWYRQSLGQGLEFLIYFQGNSAPDKSGLPSDRFSAERTGGSVSTLTIQRTQQEDSAVYLCASSSRDRSYGYTFGSGTRLTVV.

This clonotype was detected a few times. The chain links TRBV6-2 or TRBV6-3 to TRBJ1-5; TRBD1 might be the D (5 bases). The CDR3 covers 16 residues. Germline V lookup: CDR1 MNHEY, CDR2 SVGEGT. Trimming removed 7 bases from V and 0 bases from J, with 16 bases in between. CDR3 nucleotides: TGTGCCAGCAAGGGGAAATCGGAACATAGCAATCAGCCCCAGCATTTT. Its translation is CASKGKSEHSNQPQHF.

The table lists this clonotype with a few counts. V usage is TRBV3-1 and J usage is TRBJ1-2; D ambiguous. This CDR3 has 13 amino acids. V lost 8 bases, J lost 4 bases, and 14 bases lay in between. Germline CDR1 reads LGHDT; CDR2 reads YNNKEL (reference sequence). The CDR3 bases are TGTGCCAGCGCTCCGGACCGACCCTATGGCTACACCTTC. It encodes CASAPDRPYGYTF.

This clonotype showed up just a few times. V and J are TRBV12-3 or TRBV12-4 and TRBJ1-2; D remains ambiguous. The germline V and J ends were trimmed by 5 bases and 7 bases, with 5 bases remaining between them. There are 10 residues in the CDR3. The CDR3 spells CASSPPGYTF. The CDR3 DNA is TGTGCCAGCAGTCCCCCTGGCTACACCTTC.

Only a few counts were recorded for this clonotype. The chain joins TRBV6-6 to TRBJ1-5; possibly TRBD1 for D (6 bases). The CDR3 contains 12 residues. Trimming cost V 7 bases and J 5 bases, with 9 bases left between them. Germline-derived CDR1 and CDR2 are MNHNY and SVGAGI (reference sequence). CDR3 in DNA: TGTGCCAGCACCGCAGGGGATCAGCCCCAGCATTTT. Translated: CASTAGDQPQHF.

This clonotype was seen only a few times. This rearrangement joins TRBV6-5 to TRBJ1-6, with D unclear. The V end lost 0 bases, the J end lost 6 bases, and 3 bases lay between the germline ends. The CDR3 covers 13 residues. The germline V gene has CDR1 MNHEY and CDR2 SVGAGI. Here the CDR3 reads CASSYSPNSPLHF. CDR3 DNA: TGTGCCAGCAGTTACTCGCCTAATTCACCCCTCCACTTT.

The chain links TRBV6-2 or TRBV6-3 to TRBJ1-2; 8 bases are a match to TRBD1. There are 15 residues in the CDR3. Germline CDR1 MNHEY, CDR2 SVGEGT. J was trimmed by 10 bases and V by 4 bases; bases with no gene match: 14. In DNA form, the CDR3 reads TGTGCCAGCAGTTCCGCCCCGGGAGAGCAGGGGGCCTACACCTTC. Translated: CASSSAPGEQGAYTF.